This T cell receptor (beta chain) is drawn from a study of human T cells and chemical hapten exposure. The study, taken as a whole, reports: Unchanged with DPC sensitization were TCRs above 1 in 1000 frequency.

TCRdb reanalysed the RACE reads using MiXCR and keeps one entry per CDR3 protein. The table has over 100,000 distinct CDR3 sequences, approximately 10% seen once. Time point of the sample: patch test 3, about 24 weeks after DPC sensitization. Treatment described: therapeutic diphenylcyclopropenone sensitization with weekly scalp DPC. Blood draws came first, before each patch test. The germline V gene encodes CDR1 MNHEY and CDR2 SVGAGI. The ends were cut back, 4 bases at V and 8 bases at J, with 14 bases in the middle. This CDR3 contains 13 residues. The table lists this clonotype with a few counts. Its target is not known.

This clonotype was sampled from a woman aged 45 to 65 with alopecia areata. Some clones in this sample may be carry-over from other donors' samples. Source: whole blood, taken in connection with sensitization to the hapten diphenylcyclopropenone (DPC). The V gene is TRBV6-5, the J gene TRBJ1-1, with D maybe TRBD1 (6 bases). CDR3 coding DNA: TGTGCCAGCAGTTCTCCAGGGGATAGGGAAGCTTTCTTT. This codes for CASSSPGDREAFF.